The rows below give T cell receptor beta chains drawn from one sample of a study of T cell changes during pregnancy in multiple sclerosis. TCRdb keeps only in-frame clones here, not all; method: immunoSEQ multiplex PCR. The sample lists over 50,000 clones; about 87% were seen once. The sample in question was peripheral blood, obtained in the first trimester of pregnancy. The receptors shown here come from a female donor in good health, enrolled as a control in a pregnancy study. Each CDR3 is given with its conserved first and last residue. A D gene is named only where the DNA matches it firmly. Clone size is given for some rows only: seen once, a few or many times, or a class if the clone is expanded.

>once|TRBJ2-7|TRBV27|TRBD1
TGTGCCAGCAGTTTCAACCGGGACAGCCCCTACGAGCAGTACTTC
CASSFNRDSPYEQYF
>-|TRBJ1-4|TRBV11-2|TRBD1
TGTGCCAGCAGCTTGGCAGGGGGGAATGAAAAACTGTTTTTT
CASSLAGGNEKLFF
>-|TRBJ2-3|TRBV19|-
TGTGCCAGTAGTATAGCGGGTATTAGCACAGATACGCAGTATTTT
CASSIAGISTDTQYF
>-|TRBJ2-7|TRBV11-1|TRBD2
TGTGCCAGCAGCTTACTTAGCGGGACCTACGAGCAGTACTTC
CASSLLSGTYEQYF
>-|TRBJ2-7|TRBV13|-
TGTGCCAGCAGTTACTCTCTGCGTTTCGAGCAGTACTTC
CASSYSLRFEQYF
>once|TRBJ2-3|TRBV27|TRBD1
TGTGCCAGCAGCACGAGGACCGGGACAGGGGAAGATACGCAGTATTTT
CASSTRTGTGEDTQYF
>-|TRBJ2-7|TRBV11-2|-
TGTGCCAGCAGCTTAGTGTCAGGGGGGACCTGGGAGCAGTACTTC
CASSLVSGGTWEQYF
>-|TRBJ1-1|TRBV5-6|-
TGTGCCAGCAGCTTGGAGTTCGGGGGGGAGAACACTGAAGCTTTCTTT
CASSLEFGGENTEAFF
>-|TRBJ2-7|TRBV7-2|-
TGTGCCAGCAGCTCCACAGGTCCCTACGAGCAGTACTTC
CASSSTGPYEQYF
>-|TRBJ1-5|TRBV4-1|-
TGCGCCAGCAGTCAGGCGGGGGGTGTGCTGGGTCAGCCCCAGCATTTT
CASSQAGGVLGQPQHF
>-|TRBJ1-2|TRBV4-3|-
TGCGCCAGCAGCCAAGAAAACTCCAACTATGGCTACACCTTC
CASSQENSNYGYTF
>-|TRBJ2-7|TRBV7-9|-
TGTGCCAGCAGCCCAGCTTCAGGTGACAGGCACTACGAGCAGTACTTC
CASSPASGDRHYEQYF
>-|TRBJ2-4|TRBV4-2|-
TGTGCCAGCAGCCAAGGGGACATGGAAATGGACATTCAGTACTTC
CASSQGDMEMDIQYF
>-|TRBJ1-2|TRBV30|TRBD1
TGTGCCTGGATCATCCGACAGGGCCATGGCTACACCTTC
CAWIIRQGHGYTF
>once|TRBJ1-3|TRBV30|-
TGTGCCTGGAGTTCCGGACTCCTTAAATCCTTT
CAWSSGLLKSF
>-|TRBJ2-1|TRBV5-1|TRBD2
TGCGCCAGCAGACGGGGGGGGGATGAGCAGTTCTTC
CASRRGGDEQFF
>-|TRBJ1-1|TRBV5-1|TRBD1
TGCGCCAGCAGCTTAGGGACAGTGAACACTGAAGCTTTCTTT
CASSLGTVNTEAFF
>-|TRBJ2-7|TRBV6-5|-
TGTGCCAGCACTTCAGATCCAGACACCTACGAGCAGTACTTC
CASTSDPDTYEQYF
>-|TRBJ1-2|TRBV29-1|-
TGCAGCGTCTACTCCTCCTCCGGTGGCTACACCTTC
CSVYSSSGGYTF
>-|TRBJ2-7|TRBV19|-
TGTGCCAGTAGTATAGACAGGGACTACGAGCAGTACTTC
CASSIDRDYEQYF
>-|TRBJ1-5|TRBV4-1|-
TGCGCCAGCAGCCAAGACAGGGATAGGCAGCCCCAGCATTTT
CASSQDRDRQPQHF
>-|TRBJ1-2|TRBV11-2|TRBD1
TGTGCCAGCAGTCAGGACAGGAACAACTATGGCTACACCTTC
CASSQDRNNYGYTF
>-|TRBJ2-7|TRBV6-5|-
TGTGCCAGCAGCCTTGGCCAGGGCCCCTACGAGCAGTACTTC
CASSLGQGPYEQYF
>-|TRBJ2-1|TRBV7-2|TRBD1
TGTGCCAGCAGCTTCCGGGACAGGGGTAACAATGAGCAGTTCTTC
CASSFRDRGNNEQFF
>once|TRBJ2-7|TRBV19|-
TGTGCCAGTACTCCCTTGCCGGGGTCCTACGAGCAGTACTTC
CASTPLPGSYEQYF
>-|TRBJ1-5|TRBV27|TRBD1
TGTGCCAGCAGTTTAGGGACAGGGGGGAATCAGCCCCAGCATTTT
CASSLGTGGNQPQHF
>-|TRBJ1-5|TRBV29-1|TRBD1
TGCAGCCCTAGAAGCGAGACAGGGCTCGGTCAGCCCCAGCATTTT
CSPRSETGLGQPQHF
>-|TRBJ1-2|TRBV4-3|-
TGCGCCAGCAGCCAAGACGCGCGTGGCTACACCTTC
CASSQDARGYTF
>-|TRBJ1-2|TRBV7-8|TRBD1
TGTGCCAGCAGCTTTCTGGGACAGGGGGCGGTTGGCTACACCTTC
CASSFLGQGAVGYTF
>-|TRBJ2-1|TRBV19|-
TGTGCCAGTAGTCAACGTTCAGGCAATGAGCAGTTCTTC
CASSQRSGNEQFF
>-|TRBJ2-1|TRBV6-4|TRBD2
TGTGCCAGCAGTGACTCACGGGGGGGAAACAATGAGCAGTTCTTC
CASSDSRGGNNEQFF
>-|TRBJ1-2|TRBV6-1|-
TGTGCCAGCAGTGAAGAGGGGCGCTATGGCTACACCTTC
CASSEEGRYGYTF
>-|TRBJ1-6|TRBV7-9|-
TGTGCCAGCAGCTTAGGGGGGGGGCTGGATTCACCCCTCCACTTT
CASSLGGGLDSPLHF
>-|TRBJ1-2|TRBV9|-
TGTGCCAGCAGCGCCCAAAACAGGGTTCATGGCTACACCTTC
CASSAQNRVHGYTF
>-|TRBJ1-1|TRBV9|-
TGTGCCAGCAGCGTAGATCAGTGGAACACTGAAGCTTTCTTT
CASSVDQWNTEAFF
>-|TRBJ2-5|TRBV5-1|-
TGCGCCAGCAGCCTCTACGGGGACATCCAAGAGACCCAGTACTTC
CASSLYGDIQETQYF
>-|TRBJ1-6|TRBV6-5|-
TGTGCCAGCAGTAGATTTAAGGGGAATAATTCACCCCTCCACTTT
CASSRFKGNNSPLHF
>-|TRBJ2-1|TRBV25-1|-
TGTGCCAGCAGTGAATCGGGGGTCCACAATGAGCAGTTCTTC
CASSESGVHNEQFF
>-|TRBJ2-1|TRBV5-1|TRBD2
TGCGCCAGCAGCCGTAGAGGAGTAGCTAGCGGCTTCGATGAGCAGTTCTTC
CASSRRGVASGFDEQFF
>-|TRBJ2-7|TRBV12-2|-
TGTGCAAGTCGCTCCAGACTGCGTCGGAACCACTCCTACGAGCAGTACTTC
CASRSRLRRNHSYEQYF
>-|TRBJ1-4|TRBV5-1|TRBD1
TGCGCCAGCAGCTTCGCACAGGGGAGAACTAATGAAAAACTGTTTTTT
CASSFAQGRTNEKLFF
>-|TRBJ2-7|TRBV30|TRBD2
TGTGCCTGGAGTGTATCCGGGACTAGCGGGGCTTACGAGCAGTACTTC
CAWSVSGTSGAYEQYF
>-|TRBJ2-1|TRBV6-5|-
TGTGCCAGCAGTTACGGGGGGAGCTCCTACAATGAGCAGTTCTTC
CASSYGGSSYNEQFF
>-|TRBJ2-5|TRBV5-1|-
TGCGCCAGCAGCTTGGCCCCAGGGCAGGAGACCCAGTACTTC
CASSLAPGQETQYF
>-|TRBJ1-1|TRBV11-2|-
TGTGCCAGCAGCACTCCGGGGTTGAACACTGAAGCTTTCTTT
CASSTPGLNTEAFF
>once|TRBJ1-3|TRBV29-1|-
TGCAGCGTTGAAATAAACTCTGGAAACACCATATATTTT
CSVEINSGNTIYF
>-|TRBJ1-5|TRBV2|-
TGTGCCAGCTCGACAGGACTTGGTCAGCCCCAGCATTTT
CASSTGLGQPQHF
>-|TRBJ1-1|TRBV6-5|-
TGTGCCAGCAGTTACAACTACGACAGAACTGAAGCTTTCTTT
CASSYNYDRTEAFF
>-|TRBJ2-3|TRBV9|TRBD2
TGTGCCAGCAGCGCTTCTTCTAGCGGGGGTACGACAGATACGCAGTATTTT
CASSASSSGGTTDTQYF
>-|TRBJ2-3|TRBV7-9|-
TGTGCCAGCAGCTTAGGGGGCGGTTCAGATACGCAGTATTTT
CASSLGGGSDTQYF